Sequencing of this T cell receptor (beta chain) was carried out in a study of T cell responses to AZD1222 COVID-19 vaccine. The repertoire was sequenced with immunoSEQ multiplex PCR; TCRdb's copy has only in-frame clones and lacks some. The data hold around 60,000 clones, with over 85% observed a single time. This CDR3 is 15 amino acids long. Unmatched junction bases numbered 9, after V lost 6 bases and J lost 5 bases. Germline V gene data show CDR1 as WSHSY and CDR2 as SAAADI. A note on this clone: Its matching antigen is unknown.

Study findings and constraints: It should be noted that donors were predominantly white British and more often female, and clonal diversity was possibly underestimated. As reported, nearly half of all spike-specific TCRs target variant regions that are unmutated.

This chain links TRBV10-2 with TRBJ1-1, with 10 bases fitting TRBD1. The sample consisted of peripheral blood, taken on day 0 of AZD1222 vaccination. This clonotype originated in an adult in good health. CDR3 sequence (DNA): TGCGCCAGCAGGATCTCCCGGGACAGGGGAACTGAAGCTTTCTTT. Residues: CASRISRDRGTEAFF.